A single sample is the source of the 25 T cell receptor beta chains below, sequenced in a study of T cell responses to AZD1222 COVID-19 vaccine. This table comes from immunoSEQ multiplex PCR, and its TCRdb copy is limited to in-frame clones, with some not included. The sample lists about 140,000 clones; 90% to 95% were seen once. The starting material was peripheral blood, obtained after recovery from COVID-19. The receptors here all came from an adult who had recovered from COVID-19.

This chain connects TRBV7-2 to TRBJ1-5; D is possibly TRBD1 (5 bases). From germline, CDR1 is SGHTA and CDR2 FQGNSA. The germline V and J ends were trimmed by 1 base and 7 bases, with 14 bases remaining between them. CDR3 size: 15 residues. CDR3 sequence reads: CASSLEAGNYQPQHF. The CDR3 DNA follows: TGTGCCAGCAGCTTAGAGGCAGGGAATTACCAGCCCCAGCATTTT.

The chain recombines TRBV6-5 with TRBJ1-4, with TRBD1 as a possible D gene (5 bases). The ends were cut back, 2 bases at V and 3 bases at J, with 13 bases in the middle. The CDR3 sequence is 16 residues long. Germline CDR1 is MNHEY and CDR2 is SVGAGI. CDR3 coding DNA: TGTGCCAGCAGTTACGTTAGGGGATCATCTAATGAAAAACTGTTTTTT. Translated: CASSYVRGSSNEKLFF.

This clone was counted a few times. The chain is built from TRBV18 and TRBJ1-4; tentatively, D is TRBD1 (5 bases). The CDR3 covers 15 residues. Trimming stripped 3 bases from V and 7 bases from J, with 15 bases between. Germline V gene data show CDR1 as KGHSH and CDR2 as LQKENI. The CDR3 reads CASSPGDARLEKLFF. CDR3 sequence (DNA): TGTGCCAGCTCACCTGGGGACGCCCGACTTGAAAAACTGTTTTTT. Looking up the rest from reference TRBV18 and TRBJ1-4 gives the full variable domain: NAGVMQNPRHLVRRRGQEARLRCSPMKGHSHVYWYRQLPEEGLKFMVYLQKENIIDESGMPKERFSAEFPKEGPSILRIQQVVRGDSAAYFCASSPGDARLEKLFFGSGTQLSVL.

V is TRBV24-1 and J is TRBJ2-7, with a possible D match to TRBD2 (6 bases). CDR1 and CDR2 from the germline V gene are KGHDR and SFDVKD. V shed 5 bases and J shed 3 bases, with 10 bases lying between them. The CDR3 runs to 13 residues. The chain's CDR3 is CATSGGVLYEQYF. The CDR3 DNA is TGTGCCACCAGTGGGGGGGTCCTCTACGAGCAGTACTTC.

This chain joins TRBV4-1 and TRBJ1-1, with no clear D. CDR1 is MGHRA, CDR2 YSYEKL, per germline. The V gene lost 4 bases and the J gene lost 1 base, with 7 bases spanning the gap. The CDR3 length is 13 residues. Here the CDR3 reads CASSLNSNTEAFF. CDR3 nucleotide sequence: TGCGCCAGCAGCCTAAATTCGAACACTGAAGCTTTCTTT.

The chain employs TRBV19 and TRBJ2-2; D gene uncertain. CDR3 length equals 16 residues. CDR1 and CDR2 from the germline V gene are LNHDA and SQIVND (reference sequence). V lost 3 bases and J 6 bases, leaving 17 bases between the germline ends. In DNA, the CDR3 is TGTGCCAGTAGTATTCTGGGGTTGAGTATGGCCGGGGAGCTGTTTTTT. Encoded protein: CASSILGLSMAGELFF.

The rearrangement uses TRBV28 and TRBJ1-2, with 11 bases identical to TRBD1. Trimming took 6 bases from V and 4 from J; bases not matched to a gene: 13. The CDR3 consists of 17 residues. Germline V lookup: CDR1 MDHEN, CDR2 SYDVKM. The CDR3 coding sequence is TGTGCCAGCAGGCTCCCCCCGGGACAGGGGGTAATCTATGGCTACACCTTC. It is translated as CASRLPPGQGVIYGYTF.

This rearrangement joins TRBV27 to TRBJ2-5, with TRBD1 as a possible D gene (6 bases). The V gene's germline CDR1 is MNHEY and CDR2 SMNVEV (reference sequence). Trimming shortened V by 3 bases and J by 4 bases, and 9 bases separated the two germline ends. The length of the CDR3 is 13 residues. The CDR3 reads CASSFLQGETQYF. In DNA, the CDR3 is TGTGCCAGCAGTTTTCTACAGGGAGAGACCCAGTACTTC.

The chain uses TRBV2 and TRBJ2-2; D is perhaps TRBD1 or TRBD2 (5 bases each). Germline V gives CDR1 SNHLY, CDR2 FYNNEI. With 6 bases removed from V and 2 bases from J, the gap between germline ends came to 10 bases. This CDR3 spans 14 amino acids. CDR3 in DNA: TGTGCCAGCAGGGGGACGGGAAACACCGGGGAGCTGTTTTTT. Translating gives CASRGTGNTGELFF.

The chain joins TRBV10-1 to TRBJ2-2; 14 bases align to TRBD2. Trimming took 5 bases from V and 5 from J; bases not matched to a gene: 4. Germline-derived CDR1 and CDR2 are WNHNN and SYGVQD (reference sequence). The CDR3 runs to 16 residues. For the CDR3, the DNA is TGCGCCAGCAGTTTGACTAGCGGGAGGGATACCGGGGAGCTGTTTTTT. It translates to CASSLTSGRDTGELFF.

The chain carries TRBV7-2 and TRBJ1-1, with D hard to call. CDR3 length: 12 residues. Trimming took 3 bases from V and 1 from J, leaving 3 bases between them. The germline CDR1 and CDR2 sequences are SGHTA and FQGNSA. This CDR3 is CASSFGNTEAFF. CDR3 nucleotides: TGTGCCAGCAGCTTTGGGAACACTGAAGCTTTCTTT. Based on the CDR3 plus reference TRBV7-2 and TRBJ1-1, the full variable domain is GAGVSQSPSNKVTEKGKDVELRCDPISGHTALYWYRQSLGQGLEFLIYFQGNSAPDKSGLPSDRFSAERTGGSVSTLTIQRTQQEDSAVYLCASSFGNTEAFFGQGTRLTVV.

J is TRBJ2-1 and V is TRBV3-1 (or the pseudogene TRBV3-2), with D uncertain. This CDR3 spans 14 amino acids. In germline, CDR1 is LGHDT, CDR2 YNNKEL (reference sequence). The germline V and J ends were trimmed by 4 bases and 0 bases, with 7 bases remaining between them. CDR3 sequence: CASSLRVSYNEQFF. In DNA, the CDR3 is TGTGCCAGCAGCCTTAGGGTCTCCTACAATGAGCAGTTCTTC.

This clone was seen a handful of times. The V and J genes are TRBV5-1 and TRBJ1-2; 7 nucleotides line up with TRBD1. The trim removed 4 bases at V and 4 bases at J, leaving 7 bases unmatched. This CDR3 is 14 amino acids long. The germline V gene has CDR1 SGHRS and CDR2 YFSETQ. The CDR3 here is CASSPGGVGYGYTF. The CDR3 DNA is TGCGCCAGCAGCCCAGGGGGGGTAGGCTATGGCTACACCTTC.

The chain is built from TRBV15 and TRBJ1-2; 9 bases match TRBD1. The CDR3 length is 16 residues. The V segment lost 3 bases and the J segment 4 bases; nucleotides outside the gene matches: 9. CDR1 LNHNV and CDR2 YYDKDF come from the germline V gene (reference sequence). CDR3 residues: CATSSPPGQGRYGYTF. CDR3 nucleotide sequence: TGTGCCACCAGCAGCCCCCCGGGACAGGGACGCTATGGCTACACCTTC.

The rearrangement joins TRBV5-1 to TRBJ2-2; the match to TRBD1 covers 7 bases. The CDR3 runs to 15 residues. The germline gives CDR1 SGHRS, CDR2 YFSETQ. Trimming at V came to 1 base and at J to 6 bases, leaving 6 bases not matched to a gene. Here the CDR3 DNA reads TGCGCCAGCAGCTTGAGACAGGGAGAGGCCGGGGAGCTGTTTTTT. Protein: CASSLRQGEAGELFF. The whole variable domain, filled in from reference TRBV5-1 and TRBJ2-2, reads KAGVTQTPRYLIKTRGQQVTLSCSPISGHRSVSWYQQTPGQGLQFLFEYFSETQRNKGNFPGRFSGRQFSNSRSEMNVSTLELGDSALYLCASSLRQGEAGELFFGEGSRLTVL.

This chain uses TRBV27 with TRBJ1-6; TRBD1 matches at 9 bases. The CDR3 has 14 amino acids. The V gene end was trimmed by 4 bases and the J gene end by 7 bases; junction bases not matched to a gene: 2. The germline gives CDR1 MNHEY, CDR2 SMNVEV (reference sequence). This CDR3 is CASSSTGGNSPLHF. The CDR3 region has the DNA TGTGCCAGCAGTTCGACAGGGGGGAATTCACCCCTCCACTTT.

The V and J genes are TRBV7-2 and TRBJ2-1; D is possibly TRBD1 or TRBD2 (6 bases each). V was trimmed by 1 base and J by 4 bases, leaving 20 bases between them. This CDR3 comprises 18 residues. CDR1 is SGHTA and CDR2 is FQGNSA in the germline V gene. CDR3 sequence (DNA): TGTGCCAGCAGCTTAGTCGCTGCGGGATGGGGGGCTTACAATGAGCAGTTCTTC. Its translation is CASSLVAAGWGAYNEQFF. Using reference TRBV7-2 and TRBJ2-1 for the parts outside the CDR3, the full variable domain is GAGVSQSPSNKVTEKGKDVELRCDPISGHTALYWYRQSLGQGLEFLIYFQGNSAPDKSGLPSDRFSAERTGGSVSTLTIQRTQQEDSAVYLCASSLVAAGWGAYNEQFFGPGTRLTVL.

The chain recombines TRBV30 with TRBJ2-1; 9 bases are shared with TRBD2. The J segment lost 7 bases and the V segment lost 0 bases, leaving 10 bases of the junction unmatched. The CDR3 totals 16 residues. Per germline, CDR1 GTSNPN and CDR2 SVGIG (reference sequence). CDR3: CAWSVRQAGGKNEQFF. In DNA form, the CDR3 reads TGTGCCTGGAGTGTACGCCAAGCGGGAGGAAAAAATGAGCAGTTCTTC.

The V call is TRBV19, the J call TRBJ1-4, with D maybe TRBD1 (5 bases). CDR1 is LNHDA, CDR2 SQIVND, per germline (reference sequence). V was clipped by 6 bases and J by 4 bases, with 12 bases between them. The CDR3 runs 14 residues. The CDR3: CASSDSAYNEKLFF. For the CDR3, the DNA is TGTGCCAGTAGCGACAGTGCTTATAATGAAAAACTGTTTTTT.

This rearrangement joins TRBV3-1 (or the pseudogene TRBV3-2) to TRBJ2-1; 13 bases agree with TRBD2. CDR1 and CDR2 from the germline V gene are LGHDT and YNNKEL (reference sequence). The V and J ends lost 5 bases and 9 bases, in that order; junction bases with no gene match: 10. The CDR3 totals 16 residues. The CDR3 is CASSSRGLAGLTEQFF. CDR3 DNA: TGTGCCAGCAGCTCCAGGGGACTAGCGGGACTAACTGAGCAGTTCTTC.

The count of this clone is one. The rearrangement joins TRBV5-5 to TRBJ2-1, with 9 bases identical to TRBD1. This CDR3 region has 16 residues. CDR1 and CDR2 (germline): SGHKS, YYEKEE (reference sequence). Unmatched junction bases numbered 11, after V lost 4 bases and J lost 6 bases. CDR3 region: CASSVQDRGSGNEQFF. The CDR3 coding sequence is TGTGCCAGCAGCGTACAGGACAGGGGATCCGGCAATGAGCAGTTCTTC.

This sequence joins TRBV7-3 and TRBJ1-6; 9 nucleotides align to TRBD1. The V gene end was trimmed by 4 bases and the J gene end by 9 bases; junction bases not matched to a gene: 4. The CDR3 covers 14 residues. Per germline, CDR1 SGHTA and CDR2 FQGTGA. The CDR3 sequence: CASSSQGAGSPLHF. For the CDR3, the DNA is TGTGCCAGCAGCTCACAGGGGGCAGGTTCACCCCTCCACTTT. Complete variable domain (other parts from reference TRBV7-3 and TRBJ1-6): GAGVSQTPSNKVTEKGKYVELRCDPISGHTALYWYRQSLGQGPEFLIYFQGTGAADDSGLPNDRFFAVRPEGSVSTLKIQRTERGDSAVYLCASSSQGAGSPLHFGNGTRLTVT.

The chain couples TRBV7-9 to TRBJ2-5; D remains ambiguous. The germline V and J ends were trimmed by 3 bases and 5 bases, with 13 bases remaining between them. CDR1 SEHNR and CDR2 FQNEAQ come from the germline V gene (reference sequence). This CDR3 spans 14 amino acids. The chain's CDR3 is CASSLVTVGETQYF. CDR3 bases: TGTGCCAGCAGCTTGGTTACGGTGGGGGAGACCCAGTACTTC.

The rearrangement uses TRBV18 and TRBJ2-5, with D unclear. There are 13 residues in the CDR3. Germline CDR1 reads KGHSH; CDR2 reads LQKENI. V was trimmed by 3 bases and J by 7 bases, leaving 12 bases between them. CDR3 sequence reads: CASSPTLRTTQYF. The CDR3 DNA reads TGTGCCAGCTCACCGACCTTACGAACGACCCAGTACTTC.

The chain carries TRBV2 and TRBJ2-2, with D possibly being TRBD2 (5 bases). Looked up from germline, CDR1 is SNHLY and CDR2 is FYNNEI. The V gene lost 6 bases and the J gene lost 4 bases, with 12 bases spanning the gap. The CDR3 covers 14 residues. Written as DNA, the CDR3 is TGTGCCAGCAGCGGGATCTCCTTCACCGGGGAGCTGTTTTTT. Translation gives CASSGISFTGELFF.